The 9 T cell receptor beta chains listed next were all sequenced from one sample in a study of T cell repertoires in cytomegalovirus infection. No antigen has been assigned to these receptors. TCRdb fed the reads into MiXCR, producing one record per CDR3 protein. Of 640,000 or so distinct CDR3 sequences in the sample, around 30% were seen once. The sample in question was cultured PBMCs, obtained from culture after CMV antigen stimulation. These receptor sequences come from a human donor in good health (CMV status not recorded). Some clones in this sample may be carry-over from other donors' samples.

The chain recombines TRBV7-6 with TRBJ2-3; 12 positions match TRBD2. CDR3 length equals 17 residues. V lost 3 bases and J lost 3; bases outside the gene matches: 7. CDR1 and CDR2 from the germline V gene are SGHVS and FNYEAQ. CDR3 residues: CASSLRLAGVRTDTQYF. In nucleotides, the CDR3 is TGTGCCAGCAGCTTGAGACTAGCGGGGGTGAGGACAGATACGCAGTATTTT.

The genes are TRBV4-2 and TRBJ1-3, with 7 bases lining up with TRBD1. CDR3 length equals 13 residues. V gave up 5 bases and J gave up 4 bases; unmatched junction bases: 2. Germline values: CDR1 LGHNA, CDR2 YNFKEQ. The CDR3 sequence is CASSDRVGNTIYF. The CDR3 DNA sequence: TGTGCCAGCAGCGACAGGGTCGGAAACACCATATATTTT.

This clonotype turned up a few times. CDR3 coding DNA: TGTGCCAGCAGCAAAACTTTTGTTGGCTCTGGAAACACCATATATTTT. Its protein is CASSKTFVGSGNTIYF. This sequence joins TRBV6-5 and TRBJ1-3, with D unresolved. Trimming removed 6 bases at V and 0 bases at J, with 15 bases between. The germline V gene encodes CDR1 MNHEY and CDR2 SVGAGI. The CDR3 covers 16 residues.

This clonotype was detected a few times. The rearrangement joins TRBV4-1 to TRBJ2-7, with 7 positions matching TRBD2. Trimming cost V 2 bases and J 3 bases; bases outside gene matches: 7. CDR3 length: 15 residues. In germline, CDR1 is MGHRA, CDR2 YSYEKL. The CDR3 bases are TGCGCCAGCAGCCAAAGCATAGCGGGCCACTACGAGCAGTACTTC. Amino acid sequence: CASSQSIAGHYEQYF.

The chain is built from TRBV4-1 and TRBJ1-1; tentatively, D is TRBD1 (5 bases). The CDR3 covers 14 residues. V lost 0 bases and J 3 bases, leaving 8 bases between the germline ends. Per germline, CDR1 MGHRA and CDR2 YSYEKL. The DNA for the CDR3 is TGCGCCAGCAGCCAAGAGGGGGACGACACTGAAGCTTTCTTT. Translation: CASSQEGDDTEAFF.

This clonotype showed up just a few times. The CDR3 loop reads CSARDSGRNNEQFF. DNA for the CDR3: TGCAGTGCTAGAGACTCCGGGAGGAACAATGAGCAGTTCTTC. This chain connects TRBV20-1 to TRBJ2-1; TRBD2 matches 7 bases. The J segment lost 5 bases and the V segment lost 0 bases, leaving 4 bases of the junction unmatched. CDR3 size: 14 residues. The V gene's germline CDR1 is DFQATT and CDR2 SNEGSKA (reference sequence).

J is TRBJ1-2 and V is TRBV27; D ambiguous. This CDR3 is 11 amino acids long. Trimming took off 8 bases at V and 4 bases at J, with 8 bases between the two ends. Germline assignment: CDR1 MNHEY and CDR2 SMNVEV (reference sequence). CDR3 region: CASGRAYGYTF. The CDR3 DNA is TGTGCCAGCGGGCGGGCCTATGGCTACACCTTC.

This clonotype was observed a few times. The V and J genes are TRBV10-2 and TRBJ2-7; D is perhaps TRBD1 or TRBD2 (6 bases each). Deletions cut 5 bases from V and 12 bases from J, with 17 bases between. The CDR3 is 12 amino acids. Per germline, CDR1 WSHSY and CDR2 SAAADI. In DNA, the CDR3 is TGCGCCAGCAGTAGCCAGCAGGGGACTCGGTACTTC. Amino acids: CASSSQQGTRYF.

The chain is built from TRBV29-1 and TRBJ1-1, with a possible D match to TRBD1 (6 bases). V lost 5 bases and J 3 bases, leaving 22 bases between the germline ends. This CDR3 comprises 16 residues. Germline V gene data show CDR1 as SQVTM and CDR2 as ANQGSEA. CDR3 nucleotides: TGCAGCGTTTTTAATCCTAACAGGGTCGTAGACACTGAAGCTTTCTTT. As protein: CSVFNPNRVVDTEAFF.